The rows below give T cell receptor beta chains drawn from one sample of a study of preoperative IRX-2 immunotherapy in early breast cancer. Clones were sequenced by immunoSEQ multiplex PCR, and TCRdb holds only the in-frame ones, with some missing. Of about 13,000 clones listed, roughly 90% are singletons. This sample was obtained from a patient treated with IRX-2 immunotherapy. The receptors were gathered from a human donor with breast cancer. Each CDR3 is given with its conserved first and last residue. A D gene is named only where the DNA matches it firmly. The size entry is marked missing in some rows and otherwise reads once, few, many or a size class.

J | V | size | length | D | CDR3 | DNA
TRBJ2-7 | TRBV2 | NA | 13 | NA | CASTAQGTYEQYF | TGTGCCAGCACTGCCCAAGGGACCTACGAGCAGTACTTC
TRBJ1-5 | TRBV29-1 | NA | 10 | NA | CSGTNQPQHF | TGCAGCGGCACCAATCAGCCCCAGCATTTT
TRBJ2-2 | TRBV5-1 | NA | 14 | TRBD2 | CASSLASGVGELFF | TGCGCCAGCAGCTTGGCGAGCGGGGTCGGGGAGCTGTTTTTT
TRBJ2-1 | TRBV2 | NA | 11 | NA | CASRENNEQFF | TGTGCCAGCCGAGAAAACAATGAGCAGTTCTTC
TRBJ2-1 | TRBV6-4 | NA | 13 | TRBD1 | CASSGQGGNEQFF | TGTGCCAGCAGTGGACAGGGGGGTAATGAGCAGTTCTTC
TRBJ1-2 | TRBV19 | NA | 13 | NA | CASSIVRVNGYTF | TGTGCCAGTAGTATCGTAAGGGTAAATGGCTACACCTTC
TRBJ2-1 | TRBV25-1 | NA | 16 | NA | CASSGSARSYYNEQFF | TGTGCCAGCAGTGGGTCGGCTAGGTCCTACTACAATGAGCAGTTCTTC
TRBJ2-7 | TRBV7-2 | NA | 12 | NA | CASSPNLDEQYF | TGTGCCAGCAGTCCAAACCTAGACGAGCAGTACTTC
TRBJ1-5 | TRBV5-6 | once | 16 | NA | CASSRAGVKVNQPQHF | TGTGCCAGCAGCCGAGCTGGAGTGAAGGTGAATCAGCCCCAGCATTTT
TRBJ2-1 | TRBV7-8 | NA | 14 | TRBD2 | CASSPRTSGNEQFF | TGTGCCAGCAGCCCGCGGACTAGTGGCAATGAGCAGTTCTTC
TRBJ2-2 | TRBV5-1 | NA | 14 | NA | CASSPSPNTGELFF | TGCGCCAGCAGCCCCAGCCCGAACACCGGGGAGCTGTTTTTT
TRBJ2-5 | TRBV20-1 | NA | 11 | NA | CSAPAVETQYF | TGCAGTGCCCCCGCCGTGGAGACCCAGTACTTC
TRBJ1-5 | TRBV7-8 | few | 14 | NA | CASSTLRGNQPQHF | TGTGCCAGCAGCACCCTAAGAGGGAATCAGCCCCAGCATTTT
TRBJ1-5 | TRBV6-1 | NA | 13 | TRBD1 | CANNRGRDQPQHF | TGTGCCAACAACAGGGGGCGAGATCAGCCCCAGCATTTT
TRBJ2-5 | TRBV5-1 | NA | 17 | TRBD2 | CASMGQAKGTSWETQYF | TGCGCCAGCATGGGGCAGGCGAAGGGGACTAGCTGGGAGACCCAGTACTTC
TRBJ2-2 | TRBV6-5 | NA | 14 | NA | CAIKPTLNTGELFF | TGTGCCATCAAACCCACATTGAACACCGGGGAGCTGTTTTTT
TRBJ2-1 | TRBV9 | NA | 16 | TRBD1 | CASSVHLSQGANEQFF | TGTGCCAGCAGCGTGCACCTTTCGCAGGGGGCGAATGAGCAGTTCTTC
TRBJ2-5 | TRBV18 | NA | 14 | NA | CASSPPGVAETQYF | TGTGCCAGCTCACCACCGGGAGTTGCAGAGACCCAGTACTTC
TRBJ2-1 | TRBV5-1 | NA | 21 | TRBD1 | CASSSPEGGRDRGRLYNEQFF | TGCGCCAGCAGCTCGCCTGAGGGGGGCCGGGACAGGGGTAGGCTCTACAATGAGCAGTTCTTC
TRBJ1-2 | TRBV18 | NA | 15 | TRBD1 | CASSPPTGTSYGYTF | TGTGCCAGCTCACCGCCGACAGGGACCAGTTATGGCTACACCTTC
TRBJ2-3 | TRBV18 | NA | 14 | NA | CASSPGQSTDTQYF | TGTGCCAGCTCACCTGGGCAGAGCACAGATACGCAGTATTTT
TRBJ2-5 | TRBV18 | NA | 15 | TRBD2 | CASSPPAGGRETQYF | TGTGCCAGCTCACCACCGGCGGGGGGGCGTGAGACCCAGTACTTC
TRBJ1-1 | TRBV7-9 | NA | 13 | NA | CASSLHENTEAFF | TGTGCCAGCAGCTTACACGAGAACACTGAAGCTTTCTTT
TRBJ1-1 | TRBV5-6 | NA | 14 | NA | CASSRFDRDTEAFF | TGTGCCAGCAGCCGTTTCGACAGAGATACTGAAGCTTTCTTT
TRBJ2-3 | TRBV4-1 | NA | 16 | NA | CASSQVPLPGTDTQYF | TGCGCCAGCAGCCAAGTACCCCTCCCTGGCACAGATACGCAGTATTTT
TRBJ1-4 | TRBV7-9 | NA | 13 | NA | CASSLDPLEKLFF | TGTGCCAGCAGCTTAGACCCCCTAGAAAAACTGTTTTTT
TRBJ2-4 | TRBV19 | NA | 17 | NA | CASSILGGDLGTNIQYF | TGTGCCAGTAGTATCCTCGGGGGTGATCTTGGTACGAACATTCAGTACTTC
TRBJ1-3 | TRBV30 | NA | 14 | NA | CAWRQGTAGNTIYF | TGTGCCTGGAGGCAGGGGACGGCTGGAAACACCATATATTTT
TRBJ1-3 | TRBV7-8 | NA | 15 | NA | CASSLEAGAGNTIYF | TGTGCCAGCAGCTTAGAGGCAGGGGCTGGAAACACCATATATTTT